This entry describes one T cell receptor (beta chain). Its antigen is as yet unknown. The CDR3 length is 17 residues. Germline trimming cut 2 bases from V and 1 base from J; bases unmatched to any gene: 8. CDR1 MGHDK and CDR2 SYGVNS come from the germline V gene. This entry belongs to a study of siplizumab effects on memory and regulatory T cells. Study-level findings and limits: Of the alloreactive clones, only a minor fraction mapped to unstimulated subsets.

Each sample contributed roughly 9.3 x 10^4 TCR templates to the assay. TCRdb's table, derived via immunoSEQ multiplex PCR, lists solely in-frame clones and lacks some. Of some 99,000 clones listed, 92% were seen once; the top ten hold 0.65% to 0.9%. The sequencing input was Tregs sorted from blood. The chain is built from TRBV25-1 and TRBJ2-1; TRBD2 matches at 7 bases. The sequence derives from a human donor in good health. The CDR3 region has the DNA TGTGCCAGCAGTGAACGCGGGGGTGGTTGGTCCTACAATGAGCAGTTCTTC. Translating gives CASSERGGGWSYNEQFF. Combining the CDR3 with reference TRBV25-1 and TRBJ2-1 gives the whole variable domain EADIYQTPRYLVIGTGKKITLECSQTMGHDKMYWYQQDPGMELHLIHYSYGVNSTEKGDLSSESTVSRIRTEHFPLTLESARPSHTSQYLCASSERGGGWSYNEQFFGPGTRLTVL.